The rows below give T cell receptor delta chains drawn from one sample of a study of gamma-delta chains in newborns, infants, children. TCRdb ran CATT on the reads. The sample has roughly 5,200 delta-chain clones, over 4% seen once; the top ten hold roughly 6.1%. The sequenced material came from blood. These receptors all stem from a child who was a newborn, infant or young child, either healthy, febrile or measles-vaccinated (not recorded which). Both conserved end residues are part of each CDR3. D genes are given only for firm matches. Expanded clones get a size class; other rows say once, few or many, or leave the size out.

J gene,V gene,clone size,D gene,CDR3 protein,CDR3 DNA
TRDJ1,TRDV2,large,-,CACDSLTYTDKLIF,TGTGCCTGTGATTCCCTCACGTACACCGATAAACTCATCTTT
TRDJ3,TRDV2,medium-sized,TRDD3,CACDTVSGGYGSAWDTRQMFF,TGTGCCTGTGACACCGTATCTGGGGGATACGGATCGGCCTGGGACACCCGACAGATGTTTTTC
TRDJ2,TRDV2,medium-sized,TRDD3,CACDSLGDTAQLFF,TGTGCCTGTGACTCCCTGGGGGATACAGCACAACTCTTCTTT
TRDJ1,TRDV2,medium-sized,TRDD3,CAARELGDSDKLIF,TGTGCCGCTAGAGAACTGGGGGATTCCGATAAACTCATCTTT
TRDJ3,TRDV2,medium-sized,TRDD3,CACDTVLGDTSWDTRQMFF,TGTGCCTGTGACACCGTACTGGGGGATACGTCCTGGGACACCCGACAGATGTTTTTC
TRDJ1,TRDV1,medium-sized,-,CALGKGAYTDKLIF,TGTGCTCTTGGGAAGGGCGCGTACACCGATAAACTCATCTTT
TRDJ3,TRDV2,-,TRDD3,CACDSTGGPWDTRQMFF,TGTGCCTGTGACAGTACTGGGGGCCCCTGGGACACCCGACAGATGTTTTTC
TRDJ1,TRDV2,-,-,CACDTVPGITTTDKLIF,TGTGCCTGTGACACAGTCCCGGGGATCACCACCACCGATAAACTCATCTTT
TRDJ1,TRDV1,few,-,CALGEKPSRSSLSQACKLIF,TGTGCTCTTGGGGAAAAACCTAGCAGGAGTAGCCTCTCTCAGGCGTGTAAACTCATCTTT
TRDJ1,TRDV2,-,TRDD3,CACDLLGENSCTDKLIF,TGTGCCTGTGATTTACTGGGGGAAAATTCGTGCACCGATAAACTCATCTTT
TRDJ2,TRDV2,-,TRDD3,CACDRLRLGDTAQLFF,TGTGCCTGTGACAGGCTTCGACTGGGGGATACAGCACAACTCTTCTTT
TRDJ3,TRDV2,medium-sized,-,CACDTAGTSSWDTRQMFF,TGTGCCTGTGACACCGCTGGGACTAGCTCCTGGGACACCCGACAGATGTTTTTC
TRDJ1,TRDV2,-,-,CACDILGATDKLIF,TGTGCCTGTGACATTCTCGGGGCCACCGATAAACTCATCTTT